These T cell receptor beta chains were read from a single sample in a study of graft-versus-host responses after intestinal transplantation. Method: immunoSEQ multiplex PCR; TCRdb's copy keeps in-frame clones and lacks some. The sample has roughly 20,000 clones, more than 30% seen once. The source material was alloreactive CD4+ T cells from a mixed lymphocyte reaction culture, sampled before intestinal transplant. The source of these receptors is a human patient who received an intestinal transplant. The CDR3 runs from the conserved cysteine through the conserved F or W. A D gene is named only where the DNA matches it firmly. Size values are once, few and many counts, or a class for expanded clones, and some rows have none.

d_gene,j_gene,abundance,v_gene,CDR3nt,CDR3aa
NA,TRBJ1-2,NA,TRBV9,TGTGCCAGCACTCCAAGCTCGGCTAACTATGGCTACACCTTC,CASTPSSANYGYTF
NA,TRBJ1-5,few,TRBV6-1,TGTGCCAGCAGTGTGAGGCAGAGCAATCAGCCCCAGCATTTT,CASSVRQSNQPQHF
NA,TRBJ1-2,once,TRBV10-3,TGTGCCATCAGTGAGTCGAGGACACAGCGGGGCTACACCTTC,CAISESRTQRGYTF
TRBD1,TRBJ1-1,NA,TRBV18,TGTGCCAGCTCACCACCTAACAGGGGGCGGGCTATTTGGGGCACTGAAGCTTTCTTT,CASSPPNRGRAIWGTEAFF
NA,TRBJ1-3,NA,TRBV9,TGTGCCAGCAGCGCGACAGGCTCTGGAAACACCATATATTTT,CASSATGSGNTIYF
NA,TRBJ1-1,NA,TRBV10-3,TGTGCCATCAGTGAGACAATCAGGGGCACTGAAGCTTTCTTT,CAISETIRGTEAFF
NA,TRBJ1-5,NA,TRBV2,TGTGCCAGCAGTGTCCTGAGTCAGCCCCAGCATTTT,CASSVLSQPQHF
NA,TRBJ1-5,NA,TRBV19,TGTGCCAGTCAACAGGGTCTTAGCAATCAGCCCCAGCATTTT,CASQQGLSNQPQHF
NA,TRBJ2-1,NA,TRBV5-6,TGTGCCAGCAGCCCGATGGATGCTCGCTACAATGAGCAGTTCTTC,CASSPMDARYNEQFF
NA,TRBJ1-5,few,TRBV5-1,TGCGCCAGCAGCTTGGCAGGGGATAGCAATCAGCCCCAGCATTTT,CASSLAGDSNQPQHF
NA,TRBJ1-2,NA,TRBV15,TGTGCCACCAGCGGAGGGGGGCGGTGGGGGAGCTATGGCTACACCTTC,CATSGGGRWGSYGYTF
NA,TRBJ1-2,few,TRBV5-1,TGCGCCAGCAGCTTGGAAACAGAGCTCTATGGCTACACCTTC,CASSLETELYGYTF
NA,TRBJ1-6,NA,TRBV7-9,TGTGCCAGCAGCTTAAACAATTCACCCCTCCACTTT,CASSLNNSPLHF
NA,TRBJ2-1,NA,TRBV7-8,TGTGCCAGCAGCAAAAAGAAAGACAGAAGCTCCTACAATGAGCAGTTCTTC,CASSKKKDRSSYNEQFF
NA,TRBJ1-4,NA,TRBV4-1,TGCGCCAGCAGCCAAGTTCGTGTTAATGGCAGGGAAAAACTGTTTTTT,CASSQVRVNGREKLFF
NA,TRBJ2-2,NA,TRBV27,TGTGCCAGCACCTTAAACAGTCCCGGGGAGCTGTTTTTT,CASTLNSPGELFF
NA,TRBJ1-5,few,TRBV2,TGTGCCAGCAGTGTGAGAGGGTTTCGTGGCAATCAGCCCCAGCATTTT,CASSVRGFRGNQPQHF
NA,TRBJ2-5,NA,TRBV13,TGTGCCAGCAGCTTAGGGGGGCTAGAGCACCACTTC,CASSLGGLEHHF
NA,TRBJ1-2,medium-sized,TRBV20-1,TGCAGTGCTAGAAGGGCGCCCGGCTACACCTTC,CSARRAPGYTF
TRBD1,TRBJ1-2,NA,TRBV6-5,TGTGCCAGCAGTAACAGGGGGGGCTATGGCTACACCTTC,CASSNRGGYGYTF
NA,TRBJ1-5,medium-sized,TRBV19,TGTGCCAGCCGGCCTGGAGTTATTGAGAATCAGCCCCAGCATTTT,CASRPGVIENQPQHF
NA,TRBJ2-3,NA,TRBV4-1,TGCGCCAGCAGCCAAGATCTAGGGGAGGATACGCAGTATTTT,CASSQDLGEDTQYF
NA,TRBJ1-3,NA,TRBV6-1,TGTGCCAGCAAGGAGGGGCCCTCTGGAAACACCATATATTTT,CASKEGPSGNTIYF
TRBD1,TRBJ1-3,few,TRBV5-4,TGTGCCAGCAGGACCGACAGGGCTGGAAACACCATATATTTT,CASRTDRAGNTIYF
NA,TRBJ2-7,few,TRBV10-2,TGCGCCAGCAGTGAGGGATTCCACTACGAGCAGTACTTC,CASSEGFHYEQYF
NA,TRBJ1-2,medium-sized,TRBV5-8,TGTGCCAGCAGCTTGCGCTTCAGGGAGGGCTACACCTTC,CASSLRFREGYTF
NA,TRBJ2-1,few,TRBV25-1,TGTGCCAGCAGTGAATGGGGGGGGCCAGGGAGCTCCTACAATGAGCAGTTCTTC,CASSEWGGPGSSYNEQFF
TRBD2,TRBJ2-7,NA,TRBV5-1,TGCGCCAGCAGGGCTGTAGAGCGGGGGGGCCGGCAGTACTTC,CASRAVERGGRQYF
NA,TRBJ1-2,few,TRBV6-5,TGTGCCAGCAGTTACTCCAGGGGCTATGGCTACACCTTC,CASSYSRGYGYTF
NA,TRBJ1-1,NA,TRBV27,TGTGCCAGCAGGATATCAGGGGCCACTGAAGCTTTCTTT,CASRISGATEAFF
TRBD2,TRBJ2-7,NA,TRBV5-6,TGTGCCAGCAGCTTCGGGCGGGGGGCCACCTACGAGCAGTACTTC,CASSFGRGATYEQYF
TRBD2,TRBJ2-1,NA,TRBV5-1,TGCGCCAGCAGCTTGTCGGGGGGGGCGGTCAATGAGCAGTTCTTC,CASSLSGGAVNEQFF
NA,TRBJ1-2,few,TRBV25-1,TGTGCCAGCAGTGAATTGGGGGGAACAAGCTACACCTTC,CASSELGGTSYTF
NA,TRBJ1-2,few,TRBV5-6,TGTGCCAGCAGTCTTGTTAGGGGTAACTATGGCTACACCTTC,CASSLVRGNYGYTF
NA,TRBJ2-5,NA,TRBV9,TGTGCCAGCAGCGTAGCAGCAGGGCCCACCCGGGGGGAGACCCAGTACTTC,CASSVAAGPTRGETQYF
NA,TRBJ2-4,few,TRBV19,TGTGCCAGTAGTGGGGGCCCCATCGGGGCCAAAAACATTCAGTACTTC,CASSGGPIGAKNIQYF
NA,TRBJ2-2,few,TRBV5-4,TGTGCCAGCAGCTTGGACGTTGCCGGGGAGCTGTTTTTT,CASSLDVAGELFF
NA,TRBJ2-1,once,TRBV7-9,TGTGCCAGCGAAGGCATTTACAATGAGCAGTTCTTC,CASEGIYNEQFF
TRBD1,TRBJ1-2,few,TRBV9,TGTGCCAGCAGCGTAACCCCCATTGAGGACAGGGGATATGGCTACACCTTC,CASSVTPIEDRGYGYTF
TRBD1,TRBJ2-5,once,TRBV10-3,TGTGCCATCAGGGAAGGGACAGGGGGCGGGGAGACCCAGTACTTC,CAIREGTGGGETQYF
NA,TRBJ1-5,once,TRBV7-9,TGTGCCAGCAGCGGAACGGGAGGGAATCAGCCCCAGCATTTT,CASSGTGGNQPQHF
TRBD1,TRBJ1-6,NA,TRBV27,TGTGCCAGCAGTTTCCAATCTCCCGGGACAGGGCATAATTCACCCCTCCACTTT,CASSFQSPGTGHNSPLHF
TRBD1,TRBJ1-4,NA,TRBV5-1,TGCGCCAGCAGCTTGTATGGACAGGATAATGAAAAACTGTTTTTT,CASSLYGQDNEKLFF
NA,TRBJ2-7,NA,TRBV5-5,TGTGCCAGCAGCTTGCCAGGGACCTCATCCTACGAGCAGTACTTC,CASSLPGTSSYEQYF
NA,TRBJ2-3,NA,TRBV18,TGTGCCAGCTCACCACGGGGGACAGATACGCAGTATTTT,CASSPRGTDTQYF
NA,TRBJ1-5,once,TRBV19,TGTGCCAGTAGTCGGGGGCAGGCGATGAATAGCAATCAGCCCCAGCATTTT,CASSRGQAMNSNQPQHF
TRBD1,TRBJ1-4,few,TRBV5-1,TGCGCCAGCAGACGCCAACCGGACAGGGGAATTTATGTAGCTAATGAAAAACTGTTTTTT,CASRRQPDRGIYVANEKLFF
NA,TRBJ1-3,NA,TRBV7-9,TGTGCCAGCAGCTTGGGGGATACGCCCGGAAACACCATATATTTT,CASSLGDTPGNTIYF
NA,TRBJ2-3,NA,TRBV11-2,TGTGCCAGCAGCTTGGGCAAGCTTTTAAGTAGAGATACGCAGTATTTT,CASSLGKLLSRDTQYF
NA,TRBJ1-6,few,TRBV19,TGTGCCAGTAGCGCTATAGGTGCGAGCTGGGTCTCACCCCTCCACTTT,CASSAIGASWVSPLHF